This T cell receptor beta chain was obtained from a study of technical replicates of blood from a few donors. Clones were sequenced by immunoSEQ multiplex PCR, and TCRdb holds only the in-frame ones, with some missing. The sample carries more than 55,000 clones, approximately 91% recorded once. V lost 5 bases and J 7 bases, leaving 12 bases between the germline ends. The CDR3 extends over 13 amino acids. Germline-derived CDR1 and CDR2 are KGHSH and LQKENI. This clonotype originated in a human donor in good health. Some clones in this sample may be carry-over from other donors' samples. This sequence joins TRBV18 and TRBJ1-3; D not resolved. Sequencing was carried out using PBMCs. The CDR3 region has the DNA TGTGCCAGCTCAATTTCTGCTCAGAACACCATATATTTT. Translation gives CASSISAQNTIYF.